The 19 T cell receptor beta chains below all came from one sample that was sequenced in a study of blood T cell repertoires in COVID-19. TCRdb's copy holds only in-frame clones and misses some; the assay was immunoSEQ multiplex PCR. The profile shows about 11,000 clones, around four fifths of them singletons. Material for sequencing was peripheral blood. These receptors originate from a man aged 45-65 years with active COVID-19.

This chain uses TRBV14 with TRBJ2-1; 12 nucleotides align to TRBD2. This CDR3 contains 15 residues. Germline trimming cut 5 bases from V and 4 bases from J; bases unmatched to any gene: 3. The germline V gene has CDR1 SGHDN and CDR2 FVKESK. CDR3 DNA sequence: TGTGCCAGCAGCAGACTAGCGGGAGCGTACAATGAGCAGTTCTTC. Protein: CASSRLAGAYNEQFF.

By frequency in the sample, this clone is medium-sized. This chain uses TRBV25-1 with TRBJ1-5, with a weak D call TRBD1 (6 bases). The germline V and J ends were trimmed by 6 bases and 7 bases, with 16 bases remaining between them. The CDR3 length is 14 residues. The germline V gene encodes CDR1 MGHDK and CDR2 SYGVNS. The CDR3 sequence is CASSEPGEGQPQHF. CDR3 coding DNA: TGTGCCAGCAGCGAGCCAGGGGAAGGGCAGCCCCAGCATTTT.

The chain couples TRBV4-1 to TRBJ2-7; 12 nucleotides line up with TRBD2. Germline CDR1 and CDR2: MGHRA and YSYEKL. The ends lost 5 bases at V and 5 bases at J; junction bases unmatched: 7. The CDR3 runs 15 residues. CDR3 DNA sequence: TGCGCCAGCAGCACTCGGACTAGCGGGATCGACGAGCAGTACTTC. Protein product: CASSTRTSGIDEQYF.

V and J are TRBV28 and TRBJ2-1; 7 bases line up with TRBD2. V shed 2 bases and J 9 bases; nucleotides not matched to a gene: 10. The CDR3 spans 15 residues. Looked up from germline, CDR1 is MDHEN and CDR2 is SYDVKM. DNA of the CDR3: TGTGCCAGCAGTTTAATCTCATGGGGCGGGAGTGAGCAGTTCTTC. Encoded protein: CASSLISWGGSEQFF.

V gene TRBV21-1 combines with J gene TRBJ2-7; the D segment call TRBD1 is taken from the table without a DNA check. TRBV21-1 is a recognized pseudogene. This CDR3 comprises 14 residues. This CDR3 is CASSPQGWTYEQYF. In DNA form, the CDR3 reads TGTGCCAGCAGCCCACAGGGGTGGACCTACGAGCAGTACTTC.

The chain uses TRBV27 and TRBJ2-1, with 15 nucleotides matching TRBD2. With V trimmed by 2 bases and J by 7 bases, 0 bases remained unmatched. CDR3 length: 15 amino acids. CDR1 and CDR2 from the germline V gene are MNHEY and SMNVEV (reference sequence). CDR3 coding DNA: TGTGCCAGCAGTTTAGGGACTAGCGGGAGGAATGAGCAGTTCTTC. Translating it yields CASSLGTSGRNEQFF.

The chain has TRBV5-4 and TRBJ2-7, with a tentative D call TRBD2 (5 bases). This CDR3 contains 13 residues. CDR1 is SGHNT and CDR2 is YYREEE in the germline V gene (reference sequence). Trimming stripped 2 bases from V and 5 bases from J, with 11 bases between. CDR3 nucleotides: TGTGCCAGCAGCTTCTCGGGGAACGACGAGCAGTACTTC. This codes for CASSFSGNDEQYF.

The genes are TRBV5-5 and TRBJ2-7; TRBD1 matches at 8 bases. The CDR3 is 15 residues long. Germline-derived CDR1 and CDR2 are SGHKS and YYEKEE (reference sequence). The J segment lost 5 bases and the V segment lost 4 bases, leaving 11 bases of the junction unmatched. The chain's CDR3 is CASSPDRELVHEQYF. The CDR3 bases are TGTGCCAGCAGCCCGGACAGGGAGTTGGTCCACGAGCAGTACTTC.

The chain joins TRBV19 to TRBJ1-1; D is perhaps TRBD1 (6 bases). This CDR3 has 16 amino acids. From germline, CDR1 is LNHDA and CDR2 SQIVND (reference sequence). V was cut by 6 bases and J by 4 bases, with 21 bases left in between. CDR3 in amino acids: CASSISGTSPGTEAFF. CDR3 coding DNA: TGTGCCAGTAGCATTTCCGGGACATCGCCGGGCACTGAAGCTTTCTTT.

This chain links TRBV5-6 with TRBJ2-3; D is unclear. The length of the CDR3 is 16 residues. Looked up from germline, CDR1 is SGHDT and CDR2 is YYEEEE. Trimming took off 0 bases at V and 5 bases at J, with 16 bases between the two ends. Here the CDR3 DNA reads TGTGCCAGCAGCTTGGTTTACAGTGGCATACAAGATACGCAGTATTTT. This translates into CASSLVYSGIQDTQYF.

The rearrangement joins TRBV2 to TRBJ2-2, with 8 bases matching TRBD1. The CDR3 sequence is 15 residues long. V lost 4 bases to trimming and J lost 6 bases; unmatched junction nucleotides: 7. Per germline, CDR1 SNHLY and CDR2 FYNNEI. The CDR3 sequence: CASSGGQVAPGELFF. The DNA for the CDR3 is TGTGCCAGCAGTGGGGGACAGGTAGCTCCCGGGGAGCTGTTTTTT.

This chain connects TRBV7-8 to TRBJ1-1; a possible D gene is TRBD1 (5 bases). The V end was cut by 5 bases, the J end by 0 bases, with 19 bases between. Germline V gene sequence: CDR1 SGHVS, CDR2 FQNEAQ. This CDR3 has 17 residues. The DNA of the CDR3 is TGTGCCAGCAGCCTAGGGAGGGCAGGGCTGATGAACACTGAAGCTTTCTTT. This encodes CASSLGRAGLMNTEAFF.

The rearrangement uses TRBV27 and TRBJ1-4, with 7 bases that match TRBD1. This CDR3 has 14 residues. The germline V gene encodes CDR1 MNHEY and CDR2 SMNVEV (reference sequence). V was clipped by 7 bases and J by 3 bases; unmatched bases: 5. For the CDR3, the DNA is TGTGCCAGCACCCGGACAGGCGCTAATGAAAAACTGTTTTTT. It is translated as CASTRTGANEKLFF.

The chain carries TRBV10-3 and TRBJ2-1; 9 positions match TRBD1. Germline CDR1 is ENHRY and CDR2 is SYGVKD. CDR3 size: 15 residues. Trimming took 3 bases from V and 8 from J; bases not matched to a gene: 8. The CDR3 coding sequence is TGTGCCATCAGTGACCCCGGGACAGGGCTCCATGAGCAGTTCTTC. Amino acid sequence: CAISDPGTGLHEQFF.

V and J are TRBV12-3 or TRBV12-4 and TRBJ2-2; TRBD2 aligns across 7 bases. V shed 6 bases, J shed 8 bases, and the junction held 3 bases outside the gene matches. The CDR3 has 12 amino acids. CDR3 amino acids: CASSQAGGELFF. The CDR3 DNA reads TGTGCCAGCAGCCAAGCGGGGGGGGAGCTGTTTTTT.

The chain is built from TRBV11-3 and TRBJ2-7, with D maybe TRBD2 (5 bases). The CDR3 runs 15 residues. Trimming stripped 5 bases from V and 0 bases from J, with 14 bases between. The V gene's germline CDR1 is SGHNT and CDR2 YENEEA. The CDR3 region is CASSEGRVPSYEQYF. The CDR3 bases are TGTGCCAGCAGCGAGGGCCGTGTCCCCTCCTACGAGCAGTACTTC.

By share, this clone counts as medium-sized. The chain combines TRBV15 with TRBJ2-7, with 11 bases fitting TRBD2. The CDR3 extends over 14 amino acids. Trimming removed 5 bases from V and 3 bases from J; junction bases left unmatched: 3. Germline values: CDR1 LNHNV, CDR2 YYDKDF (reference sequence). CDR3 coding DNA: TGTGCCACCAGCCCGGGACTAGCGGACTACGAGCAGTACTTC. It specifies CATSPGLADYEQYF.

This chain joins TRBV19 and TRBJ1-5; tentative D call: TRBD1 (5 bases). Germline V gene data show CDR1 as LNHDA and CDR2 as SQIVND (reference sequence). V was cut by 1 base and J by 0 bases, with 7 bases left in between. CDR3 size: 15 residues. CDR3 nucleotide sequence: TGTGCCAGTAGTATAGTTCAGGGTAGCAATCAGCCCCAGCATTTT. It specifies CASSIVQGSNQPQHF. The variable domain in full, completed from reference TRBV19 and TRBJ1-5, reads DGGITQSPKYLFRKEGQNVTLSCEQNLNHDAMYWYRQDPGQGLRLIYYSQIVNDFQKGDIAEGYSVSREKKESFPLTVTSAQKNPTAFYLCASSIVQGSNQPQHFGDGTRLSIL.

This clone was detected once. This chain joins TRBV2 and TRBJ2-5; maybe TRBD1 (5 bases). Germline V CDR1 and CDR2: SNHLY, FYNNEI. Trimming took 3 bases from V and 0 from J, leaving 8 bases between them. The CDR3 totals 14 residues. The CDR3 is CASSDPDNQETQYF. In nucleotides, the CDR3 is TGTGCCAGCAGTGACCCGGACAACCAAGAGACCCAGTACTTC.